These T cell receptor beta chains were read from a single sample in a study of OX40 agonist ivuxolimab in advanced cancers. Some clones are missing from TCRdb's copy, which holds only in-frame ones; the method was immunoSEQ multiplex PCR. The sample shows some 50,000 clones, roughly 83% of them seen only once. Sequencing used CD4+ or CD8+ T cells sorted from blood, obtained in a trial of the OX40 agonist ivuxolimab. The receptors come from an adult with an advanced solid tumor such as melanoma, head and neck, liver or kidney cancer. The CDR3 runs from the conserved cysteine through the conserved F or W. D genes are given only for firm matches. Part of the rows lack a size; the others show once, few, many or a class for expanded clones.

v_gene,j_gene,abundance,d_gene,CDR3aa,CDR3nt
TRBV6-6,TRBJ1-6,.,.,CASMGGEPLHF,TGTGCCAGCATGGGGGGGGAACCCCTCCACTTT
TRBV11-3,TRBJ2-7,.,.,CASPRGSPSYEQYF,TGTGCCAGCCCAAGGGGGTCGCCATCCTACGAGCAGTACTTC
TRBV19,TRBJ1-6,.,.,CASRLDGNSPLHF,TGTGCCAGTAGGCTGGACGGCAATTCACCCCTCCACTTT
TRBV30,TRBJ1-2,.,.,CAWSAGAGGYTF,TGTGCCTGGAGTGCAGGGGCAGGTGGCTACACCTTC
TRBV11-3,TRBJ1-1,once,.,CASGLEGDRGTEAFF,TGTGCCAGCGGACTCGAGGGAGACAGAGGGACTGAAGCTTTCTTT
TRBV15,TRBJ2-7,.,TRBD1,CATSRGGRGASGGEYEQYF,TGTGCCACCAGCAGAGGAGGAAGGGGGGCCTCAGGGGGCGAATACGAGCAGTACTTC
TRBV29-1,TRBJ2-1,.,TRBD1,CSLDRVNEQFF,TGCAGCCTGGACAGGGTGAATGAGCAGTTCTTC
TRBV7-9,TRBJ2-7,.,TRBD1,CASSRFRGRGEQYF,TGTGCCAGCAGCAGATTCAGGGGGCGAGGCGAGCAGTACTTC
TRBV7-2,TRBJ2-7,.,TRBD2,CASSQGSGGAYEQYF,TGTGCCAGCAGCCAGGGTAGCGGGGGGGCCTACGAGCAGTACTTC
TRBV11-2,TRBJ1-6,.,TRBD1,CASSSPGQGVALHF,TGTGCCAGCAGCTCTCCGGGACAGGGTGTGGCCCTCCACTTT
TRBV6-1,TRBJ1-2,.,.,CASSVPRHYTF,TGTGCCAGCAGTGTTCCCCGTCACTACACCTTC
TRBV6-5,TRBJ2-1,few,TRBD1,CASSYSRQGQRFF,TGTGCCAGCAGTTACTCACGACAGGGCCAGAGGTTCTTC
TRBV10-3,TRBJ2-7,few,.,CAISDTNRASWEQYF,TGTGCCATCAGTGATACGAACAGGGCTTCCTGGGAGCAGTACTTC
TRBV5-8,TRBJ2-6,.,.,CASSWYSGANVLTF,TGTGCCAGCAGCTGGTACTCTGGGGCCAACGTCCTGACTTTC
TRBV4-2,TRBJ2-6,.,.,CASSLGRRAGANVLTF,TGTGCCAGCAGCTTAGGGAGAAGGGCCGGGGCCAACGTCCTGACTTTC
TRBV7-8,TRBJ2-5,medium-sized,.,CASSYQPGRQETQYF,TGTGCCAGCAGCTACCAACCGGGACGCCAAGAGACCCAGTACTTC
TRBV19,TRBJ1-2,.,.,CASKIPISKYGYTF,TGTGCCAGTAAAATCCCAATCTCTAAATATGGCTACACCTTC
TRBV6-4,TRBJ2-7,.,.,CASSDPKGPLLQYF,TGTGCCAGCAGTGATCCTAAGGGGCCCCTCTTACAGTACTTC
TRBV2,TRBJ1-1,once,TRBD1,CASSPQGFDTEAFF,TGTGCCAGCAGTCCACAGGGGTTCGACACTGAAGCTTTCTTT
TRBV9,TRBJ2-3,.,TRBD2,CASSWTSGGTDTQYF,TGTGCCAGCTCCTGGACTAGCGGGGGCACAGATACGCAGTATTTT